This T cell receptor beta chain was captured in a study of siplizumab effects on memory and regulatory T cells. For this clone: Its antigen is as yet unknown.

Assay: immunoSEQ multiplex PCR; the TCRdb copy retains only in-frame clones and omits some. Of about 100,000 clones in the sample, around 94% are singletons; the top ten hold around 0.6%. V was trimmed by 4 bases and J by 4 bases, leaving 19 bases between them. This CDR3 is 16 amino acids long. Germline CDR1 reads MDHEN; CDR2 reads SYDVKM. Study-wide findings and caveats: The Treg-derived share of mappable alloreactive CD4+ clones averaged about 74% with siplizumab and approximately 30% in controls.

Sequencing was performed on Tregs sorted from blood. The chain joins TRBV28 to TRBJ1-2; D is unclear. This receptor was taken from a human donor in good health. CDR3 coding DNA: TGTGCCAGCAGTTCCCCTAACTCGGGGAGACGCTATGGCTACACCTTC. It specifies CASSSPNSGRRYGYTF.